The TCR beta chain described here comes from a study of blood T cells in healthy people across ages. Study-level background: For every two T cells, template switching captured about one barcoded beta molecule. Study-level findings and limits: The unknown donor CMV status may have confounded expanded clonotype changes. Comparison with aged donors showed that long-lived donors had more naive CD4+ cells and higher diversity.

This clonotype has more than one count but fewer than ten. The antigen remains undetermined. Primed by a sample-barcoded 5' primer and a J-beta primer mix, a second PCR proceeded for about 6 to 11 cycles. One entry per CDR3 protein results from TCRdb running MiXCR on the 5' RACE reads. Here the sample spans roughly 680,000 distinct CDR3 sequences, about 51% being singletons. Sequenced input: blood. The receptor's source is an elderly woman in good health.

CDR3 in DNA: TGTGCCAGCAGCACGGCGGCGCTCTCCCCTAACTATGGCTACACCTTC. The encoded protein is CASSTAALSPNYGYTF. The genes are TRBV5-5 and TRBJ1-2; no clear D. Germline V CDR1 and CDR2: SGHKS, YYEKEE (reference sequence). The CDR3 is made up of 16 amino acids. The germline V and J ends were trimmed by 4 bases and 0 bases, with 16 bases remaining between them.